This T cell receptor beta chain was captured in a study of identical twins (TCRdb year 2016). For context, the study as a whole: To test whether fetal clonotypes persist, this study deep-sequenced TCR alpha and beta repertoires from monozygotic twins, from unrelated adults of various ages, and from cord blood. To rule out contamination, replicate twin experiments were performed at different times with different library preparation protocols. Beyond this particular receptor, the publication reports: Out-of-frame TCR alpha sharing in monozygotic twins was systematically underestimated by recombination models, whereas sharing between unrelated individuals was in agreement with the recombination models. Because the same donors could not be followed over many years, conclusions were based on cross-sectional statistical analysis. Abundant cord blood beta clonotypes carried fewer insertions; young adult naive repertoires showed a weaker similar trend, while memory repertoires showed none. The excess sharing between twins in beta out-of-frame sequences was weaker because fewer shared sequences reduced the signal-to-noise ratio. Invariant T cells such as MAIT and iNKT could partly confound zero-insertion analyses, although diverse VJ usage argued against such confounding for most clonotypes. Compared with coincidental sharing between unrelated individuals, out-of-frame TCR alpha sequences shared between twins showed an excess of sequences with low generation probability.

The CDR3 numbers 18 residues from cysteine through phenylalanine. Of the read, only the CDR3 DNA is kept; its 54 bases are in frame from base 1. The V end loses 5 bases and the J end loses 0 bases, and a stretch of 20 bases separates them. In the germline V gene (reference sequence), CDR1 corresponds to SGHAT and CDR2 to FQDESV. Only healthy Caucasian donors were included. Three pairs of female monozygotic twins, all aged roughly 18 to 29 years, made up the twin cohort. RNA for TCR libraries was isolated from peripheral blood mononuclear cells. Preparation of the library involved 5' RACE. Sequencer: Illumina HiSeq 2000. A universal primer binding site was introduced by template switching, and a unique molecular identifier was present in the final cDNA, enabling accurate counting of TCR cDNA molecules. First-strand cDNA for TCR alpha and beta chains was synthesized from specific primers in the conserved constant-segment region. To control for contamination, every cDNA library carried two barcodes: a SMART-Mk sample barcode plus Illumina barcodes. TruSeq adapter sequences along with Illumina sample barcodes were introduced in two successive PCR steps. TCR alpha and beta cDNA libraries were sequenced on the Illumina HiSeq platform with custom primers. From the authors' description of their analysis: MiGEC was used to process raw reads and extract unique molecular identifiers, and MiXCR was used to find CDR3 positions. Recombination models were inferred per individual with the repgenHMM and IGoR tools using an EM algorithm. Shared clonotypes were analyzed with the tcR package in R, and sharing was normalized by the product of cloneset sizes. To study raw recombination free of thymic and clonal selection effects, out-of-frame nonproductive sequences were analyzed. TCRdb took the public reads, trimmed them with fastp at Q25, ran MiXCR for clone calling and kept in-frame beta chains. Each entry is one CDR3 protein sequence, shown with its most common DNA and genes. These V and J calls derive from TCRdb rather than the authors' analysis. The sample table lists hundreds of thousands of distinct CDR3 sequences, 18% of them with a count of one. The ten largest clones add up to 10% to 15% of the sample.

Note on this clonotype: Its antigen remains unidentified. The sample holds no much larger clone one base away, and base qualities are not on file.

These records were also assigned to another study, of T cells expressing NK-cell markers. The second source states: Three sorted T-cell subsets (CD3+CD56+NKG2C+, CD3+CD56+NKG2C- and CD3+CD56-NKG2C+) from about 8 donors had their TCR beta-chain repertoires profiled. Among the eight sequenced donors, only one was HCMV-seronegative, while the other seven were HCMV-seropositive. In several experiments an anti-gammadeltaTCR antibody was added to restrict sorting to alphabetaTCR-expressing T cells. In several donors, the dominant CD3+CD56+NKG2C+ clonotypes were among the top 10 CD8+ clonotypes and accounted for roughly 1.0-8% of CD8+ T cells. Those dominant clonotypes were again the most abundant among CD3+CD56-NKG2C+ cells in several donors, at about 25-65%. It remained unclear whether the expanded NKG2C-expressing T cell clones were specific for HCMV antigens. The study sequenced eight donors, all healthy volunteers chosen at random: three men and five women. A commercial ELISA kit detecting HCMV-specific IgG in serum was used to determine HCMV serostatus. For six donors, bulk peripheral blood T-cell repertoires were also sequenced from unsorted PBMC. MIGEC was used to demultiplex reads and group the reads by UMI, and MiTCR was used to assemble and quantify clonotypes. Only TCR cDNA sequences supported by at least two reads were kept to exclude erroneous sequences. The tcR package was used for downstream repertoire analysis, and clonotypes were matched between fractions using CDR3 nucleotide sequence together with V segment. VDJmatch was used to annotate antigen specificity against VDJdb, with one amino acid substitution allowed in CDR3.

Material: PBMCs. Here the chain combines TRBV11-1 and TRBJ1-3; D gene: possibly TRBD1, on 5 matching bases. The receptor comes from a woman aged 18-29 years in good health. Here is the DNA: TGTGCCAGCAGCGAGGGGTCTCTCTCCCTCACCTCTGGAAACACCATATATTTT. This codes for CASSEGSLSLTSGNTIYF.